These 20 T cell receptor beta chains originate from one sample sequenced in a study of cytomegalovirus exposure and HLA in healthy donors. 60 Vbeta and 13 Jbeta primers were used in PCR. This table comes from immunoSEQ multiplex PCR, and its TCRdb copy is limited to in-frame clones, with some not included. The sample holds about 90,000 clones, about three quarters seen once. Material for sequencing was PBMCs. The receptors were gathered from a woman between 40 and 55 years old in good health and CMV-seropositive.

The chain joins TRBV7-9 to TRBJ1-4, with TRBD1 matching over 8 bases. CDR3 length: 16 amino acids. The germline V gene has CDR1 SEHNR and CDR2 FQNEAQ (reference sequence). The ends lost 5 bases at V and 2 bases at J; junction bases unmatched: 7. As DNA, the CDR3 is TGTGCCAGCAGCCTAGGGACAGGTGGGACTAATGAAAAACTGTTTTTT. It specifies CASSLGTGGTNEKLFF.

V gene TRBV5-4 combines with J gene TRBJ2-7; D ambiguous. Looked up from germline, CDR1 is SGHNT and CDR2 is YYREEE (reference sequence). V was shortened by 3 bases and J by 5 bases, with 12 bases between the two germline ends. The CDR3 covers 13 residues. The CDR3 DNA reads TGTGCCAGCAGCTCCCAGTCGTTGGACGAGCAGTACTTC. Translation: CASSSQSLDEQYF. Full variable domain (rest looked up from reference TRBV5-4 and TRBJ2-7): ETGVTQSPTHLIKTRGQQVTLRCSSQSGHNTVSWYQQALGQGPQFIFQYYREEENGRGNFPPRFSGLQFPNYSSELNVNALELDDSALYLCASSSQSLDEQYFGPGTRLTVT.

The chain recombines TRBV28 with TRBJ2-3; D possibly corresponds to TRBD2 (6 bases). The CDR3 is 16 residues long. Germline V gene data show CDR1 as MDHEN and CDR2 as SYDVKM. V was trimmed by 4 bases and J by 4 bases, leaving 18 bases between them. The CDR3, as DNA: TGTGCCAGCAGTTACGGGCCGGGAGATGGTCCAGATACGCAGTATTTT. The encoded protein is CASSYGPGDGPDTQYF.

The chain employs TRBV19 and TRBJ1-4, with TRBD1 identical over 9 bases. The trim removed 6 bases at V and 11 bases at J, leaving 13 bases unmatched. CDR3 size: 15 residues. Germline values: CDR1 LNHDA, CDR2 SQIVND (reference sequence). CDR3 sequence reads: CASSQNTGGEVKLFF. CDR3 bases: TGTGCCAGTAGCCAGAACACAGGGGGCGAGGTCAAACTGTTTTTT.

The chain couples TRBV29-1 to TRBJ2-7; 8 bases fit TRBD2. In germline, CDR1 is SQVTM, CDR2 ANQGSEA. J lost 0 bases, V lost 6 bases, and 4 bases had no gene match. This CDR3 is built from 13 residues. CDR3 sequence reads: CSVGGGRSYEQYF. The CDR3 DNA sequence: TGCAGCGTCGGGGGGGGGCGCTCCTACGAGCAGTACTTC.

This clone was observed a single time. The chain carries TRBV7-3 and TRBJ2-3; 9 bases line up with TRBD1. The J segment lost 6 bases and the V segment lost 2 bases, leaving 21 bases of the junction unmatched. Germline loops: CDR1 SGHTA, CDR2 FQGTGA. This CDR3 has 20 amino acids. The CDR3 reads CASSLLPADLQGAKSDTQYF. The CDR3 DNA reads as TGTGCCAGCAGCTTATTGCCCGCCGATCTACAGGGGGCCAAGTCGGATACGCAGTATTTT.

V usage is TRBV27 and J usage is TRBJ2-1, with 7 nucleotides matching TRBD2. J gave up 3 bases and V 5 bases, and 10 bases lay outside the gene matches. The CDR3 contains 16 residues. Germline-derived CDR1 and CDR2 are MNHEY and SMNVEV (reference sequence). CDR3: CASSGQTSSVYNEQFF. The CDR3 nucleotides read TGTGCCAGCAGTGGGCAGACTAGCAGTGTCTACAATGAGCAGTTCTTC.

The chain links TRBV27 to TRBJ2-1; 7 bases fit TRBD1. This CDR3 region has 13 residues. With 6 bases clipped from V and 10 bases from J, the junction kept 9 bases outside the gene matches. Germline V gene sequence: CDR1 MNHEY, CDR2 SMNVEV (reference sequence). CDR3 amino acids: CASRRNRDREQFF. CDR3 coding DNA: TGTGCCAGCAGACGAAACCGGGACAGAGAGCAGTTCTTC.

This clone has a single count. The chain carries TRBV18 and TRBJ2-7; D is uncertain. The V end was cut by 4 bases, the J end by 0 bases, with 4 bases between. CDR1 is KGHSH and CDR2 is LQKENI in the germline V gene. The CDR3 loop spans 12 amino acids. The CDR3 here is CASSLSSYEQYF. CDR3 nucleotides: TGTGCCAGCTCACTTAGCTCCTACGAGCAGTACTTC.

The rearrangement uses TRBV6-5 and TRBJ2-3; TRBD2 might be the D (6 bases). Trimming left V 6 bases short and J 4 bases short, with 11 bases between. Germline loops: CDR1 MNHEY, CDR2 SVGAGI. The CDR3 has 13 amino acids. CDR3 sequence (DNA): TGTGCCAGCAGACAAGCGGGCGCAGATACGCAGTATTTT. It yields the protein CASRQAGADTQYF.

V gene TRBV4-2 combines with J gene TRBJ2-6; D remains ambiguous. Germline values: CDR1 LGHNA, CDR2 YNFKEQ. The CDR3 spans 13 residues. V was pared by 6 bases and J by 0 bases, with 3 bases between. CDR3 nucleotides: TGTGCCAGCAGGGCCTCTGGGGCCAACGTCCTGACTTTC. This translates into CASRASGANVLTF.

The rearrangement links TRBV19 to TRBJ1-1; no definite D call. Germline assignment: CDR1 LNHDA and CDR2 SQIVND (reference sequence). The CDR3 length is 15 residues. V was shortened by 3 bases and J by 5 bases, with 16 bases between the two germline ends. CDR3 sequence reads: CASSIPGGGGTEAFF. CDR3 nucleotide sequence: TGTGCCAGTAGTATTCCGGGTGGTGGTGGAACTGAAGCTTTCTTT.

The chain combines TRBV28 with TRBJ2-7, with a tentative D call TRBD1 (6 bases). From germline, CDR1 is MDHEN and CDR2 SYDVKM. The ends were cut back, 1 base at V and 2 bases at J, with 12 bases in the middle. The CDR3 is made up of 15 amino acids. The CDR3 DNA reads TGTGCCAGCAGTTTATTGGAACAGGGCCCCTACGAGCAGTACTTC. Its protein is CASSLLEQGPYEQYF.

This sequence joins TRBV9 and TRBJ2-3, with 7 positions matching TRBD2. V lost 0 bases, J lost 2 bases, and 6 bases stayed unmatched. CDR1 is SGDLS, CDR2 YYNGEE, per germline. The CDR3 consists of 16 residues. The CDR3 region has the DNA TGTGCCAGCAGCGTAGGGGCTAGCGGCGACACAGATACGCAGTATTTT. This encodes CASSVGASGDTDTQYF. The entire variable domain, with the rest obtained from reference TRBV9 and TRBJ2-3, is as follows: DSGVTQTPKHLITATGQRVTLRCSPRSGDLSVYWYQQSLDQGLQFLIQYYNGEERAKGNILERFSAQQFPDLHSELNLSSLELGDSALYFCASSVGASGDTDTQYFGPGTRLTVL.

The chain links TRBV30 to TRBJ1-2; 8 bases fit TRBD1. Germline lookup yields CDR1 GTSNPN and CDR2 SVGIG (reference sequence). The CDR3 spans 14 residues. Trimming at V came to 5 bases and at J to 4 bases, leaving 9 bases not matched to a gene. The CDR3 DNA reads as TGTGCCTGGGGAAAACAGGGGGAGAGCTATGGCTACACCTTC. Its protein is CAWGKQGESYGYTF. The full variable domain, rest sourced from reference TRBV30 and TRBJ1-2, is SQTIHQWPATLVQPVGSPLSLECTVEGTSNPNLYWYRQAAGRGLQLLFYSVGIGQISSEVPQNLSASRPQDRQFILSSKKLLLSDSGFYLCAWGKQGESYGYTFGSGTRLTVV.

This clone was picked up a small number of times. The CDR3 reads CASSSRAAYGYTF. DNA of the CDR3: TGTGCCAGCAGCTCGCGGGCCGCCTATGGCTACACCTTC. V and J are TRBV5-6 and TRBJ1-2, with unresolved D. V dropped 3 bases and J dropped 4 bases, with 10 bases sitting between them. In germline, CDR1 is SGHDT, CDR2 YYEEEE. The CDR3 spans 13 residues.

The chain uses TRBV19 and TRBJ2-1; 8 nucleotides line up with TRBD1. This CDR3 is 13 amino acids long. Germline lookup yields CDR1 LNHDA and CDR2 SQIVND (reference sequence). J was trimmed by 8 bases and V by 5 bases; bases with no gene match: 5. Here the CDR3 reads CASSGRGLYEQFF. CDR3 DNA sequence: TGTGCCAGTAGTGGCAGGGGGCTCTATGAGCAGTTCTTC.

This rearrangement joins TRBV5-1 to TRBJ2-7; the D gene is possibly TRBD1 (5 bases). Trimming took off 0 bases at V and 2 bases at J, with 12 bases between the two ends. Germline V CDR1 and CDR2: SGHRS, YFSETQ. The CDR3 contains 15 residues. CDR3 DNA: TGCGCCAGCAGCTTGGCTCCAGGGTTTGCCTACGAGCAGTACTTC. Its protein is CASSLAPGFAYEQYF.

The chain uses TRBV28 and TRBJ1-1; weak D call: TRBD1 (5 bases). Trimming cost V 5 bases and J 0 bases, with 10 bases left between them. The CDR3 length is 14 residues. CDR1 and CDR2 (germline): MDHEN, SYDVKM. The CDR3 loop is CASSPPTVNTEAFF. CDR3 DNA: TGTGCCAGCAGTCCCCCGACAGTGAACACTGAAGCTTTCTTT.

V is TRBV5-1 and J is TRBJ2-7; 14 bases are shared with TRBD2. Germline loops: CDR1 SGHRS, CDR2 YFSETQ. J lost 2 bases, V lost 4 bases, and 2 bases had no gene match. This CDR3 spans 15 amino acids. CDR3 nucleotide sequence: TGCGCCAGCAGCACGGGACTAGCGGGAGCCTACGAGCAGTACTTC. Translating it yields CASSTGLAGAYEQYF.